This T cell receptor (beta chain) was identified during a study of T-cell reconstitution after alpha-beta-depleted transplantation in children. V shed 8 bases and J shed 3 bases, with 10 bases lying between them. The CDR3 sequence is 12 residues long. Germline V gene sequence: CDR1 MDHEN, CDR2 SYDVKM. Unique molecular identifiers were incorporated when the TCRbeta library was constructed. TCRdb passed the PCR reads through MiXCR, listing each CDR3 protein once. The sample lists around 450,000 distinct CDR3 sequences; roughly 44% were seen once. The sample was PBMCs, taken before TCRalphabeta/CD19-depleted stem cell transplant. This receptor was obtained from a girl aged 2-9 years with aplastic anemia, due to receive a stem cell transplant. The V gene is TRBV28, the J gene TRBJ2-5, with D possibly matching TRBD1 (6 bases). CDR3 region: CASWGQEETQYF. CDR3 DNA sequence: TGTGCCAGCTGGGGGCAAGAAGAGACCCAGTACTTC.